This passage covers 28 T cell receptor beta chains from one sample sequenced in a study of tumor-infiltrating lymphocytes in oesophageal squamous cell carcinoma. TCRdb analysed the PCR reads with MiXCR anew, one entry per CDR3 protein. Altogether approximately 12,000 distinct CDR3 sequences are present, around 50% being singletons, with the ten largest covering over 20%. The specimen was esophageal tumor tissue. All receptors come from a male donor with esophageal squamous cell carcinoma.

The chain is built from TRBV7-6 and TRBJ2-3, with D unclear. V shed 5 bases and J shed 4 bases, with 16 bases lying between them. Looked up from germline, CDR1 is SGHVS and CDR2 is FNYEAQ. This CDR3 comprises 15 residues. The CDR3 here is CASSPSSSAPDTQYF. DNA for the CDR3: TGTGCCAGCAGCCCGTCTAGTTCCGCCCCAGATACGCAGTATTTT.

V usage is TRBV5-1 and J usage is TRBJ2-7, with D possibly matching TRBD1 (6 bases). The end of the DNA is better explained by TRBJ2-5, so the J call may be wrong. This CDR3 has 15 amino acids. Looked up from germline, CDR1 is SGHRS and CDR2 is YFSETQ. CDR3 sequence: CASSFGQQGLETQYF. For the CDR3, the DNA is TGCGCCAGCAGCTTTGGCCAACAGGGTTTGGAGACCCAGTACTTC.

This clonotype has only a few counts. The chain has TRBV7-8 and TRBJ1-5; the D gene is possibly TRBD1 (5 bases). V was pared by 3 bases and J by 4 bases, with 10 bases between. The CDR3 length is 14 residues. The germline gives CDR1 SGHVS, CDR2 FQNEAQ. The DNA for the CDR3 is TGTGCCAGCAGCTTCGGTCGGGGGAATCAGCCCCAGCATTTT. It is translated as CASSFGRGNQPQHF.

The V and J genes are TRBV28 and TRBJ1-1; D is ambiguous. This CDR3 region has 13 residues. V was trimmed by 2 bases and J by 3 bases, leaving 7 bases between them. Germline V CDR1 and CDR2: MDHEN, SYDVKM. CDR3 sequence (DNA): TGTGCCAGCAGTTTAGGCAGCTACACTGAAGCTTTCTTT. Its protein is CASSLGSYTEAFF.

This sequence joins TRBV6-8 and TRBJ2-3, with TRBD1 identical over 8 bases. Per the germline V gene, CDR1 is MNHGY and CDR2 is SAAAGT. V gave up 6 bases and J gave up 3 bases; unmatched junction bases: 2. The CDR3 extends over 13 amino acids. The CDR3 is CASRRQGTDTQYF. The CDR3 DNA follows: TGTGCCAGCAGGAGACAGGGGACAGATACGCAGTATTTT.

Remarks on this clonotype: The junction departs from germline at one end; a sequencing error may be responsible. The DNA for the CDR3 is TGTGCCAGCAGCTTAGGAGGGGGCTCCTATAATTCACCCCTCCACTTC. Translation: CASSLGGGSYNSPLHF. J is TRBJ2-5 and V is TRBV7-6, with TRBD1 identical over 7 bases. Germline values: CDR1 SGHVS, CDR2 FNYEAQ. This CDR3 is built from 16 residues.

J is TRBJ1-1 and V is TRBV7-6; weak D call: TRBD1 (5 bases). Germline V gene lookup returns CDR1 SGHVS and CDR2 FNYEAQ. The germline V and J ends were trimmed by 4 bases and 4 bases, with 16 bases remaining between them. The CDR3 runs 15 residues. CDR3 bases: TGTGCCAGCAGCTCGAGCCTAGGGGAGGGCACTGAAGCTTTCTTT. This translates into CASSSSLGEGTEAFF.

Judged by abundance, this clonotype is large. The chain recombines TRBV7-8 with TRBJ2-7; 11 positions match TRBD2. Germline V lookup: CDR1 SGHVS, CDR2 FQNEAQ. V gave up 1 base and J gave up 7 bases; unmatched junction bases: 3. This CDR3 comprises 14 residues. CDR3 residues: CASSLVAGGLEQYF. The CDR3 bases are TGTGCCAGCAGCTTAGTAGCGGGAGGGCTTGAGCAGTACTTC.

This chain uses TRBV7-8 with TRBJ2-5; 10 nucleotides agree with TRBD1. The DNA end is a closer match to TRBJ2-7, so the J assignment may be wrong. The CDR3 has 14 residues. Per the germline V gene, CDR1 is SGHVS and CDR2 is FQNEAQ. This chain's CDR3 is CASSLRQGAYEQYF. The CDR3 region has the DNA TGTGCCAGCAGCTTACGACAGGGGGCATACGAGCAGTACTTC.

The genes are TRBV7-3 and TRBJ1-1; D gene unclear. The assigned J gene may be wrong: the sequence end matches TRBJ2-1 better. CDR3 size: 16 residues. Germline CDR1 reads SGHTA; CDR2 reads FQGTGA. The CDR3 region is CASSPNQAVPYNEQFF. CDR3 coding DNA: TGTGCCAGCAGCCCCAACCAAGCCGTCCCATACAATGAGCAGTTCTTC.

The CDR3 loop reads CASSSPRGGASDTQYF. In DNA, the CDR3 is TGTGCCAGCAGCTCCCCTCGAGGCGGGGCTTCCGATACGCAGTATTTT. The chain has TRBV7-6 and TRBJ2-3, with D possibly TRBD2 on 6 matching bases. V lost 4 bases to trimming and J lost 6 bases, with 20 bases between them. There are 16 residues in the CDR3. Germline V gene sequence: CDR1 SGHVS, CDR2 FNYEAQ.

Within the sample, this clonotype is medium-sized (0.01 to 0.1%). The rearrangement joins TRBV7-2 to TRBJ1-1; D unresolved. Looked up from germline, CDR1 is SGHTA and CDR2 is FQGNSA. The CDR3 contains 17 residues. Trimming removed 3 bases from V and 5 bases from J, with 22 bases in between. The CDR3 region has the DNA TGTGCCAGCAGCTTTCAACTCCCTAAGGGAGGAGGAACTGAAGCTTTCTTT. Protein: CASSFQLPKGGGTEAFF.

In this sample, this clonotype turned up many times. The chain is built from TRBV7-2 and TRBJ2-7; 7 nucleotides line up with TRBD1. This CDR3 comprises 14 residues. From germline, CDR1 is SGHTA and CDR2 FQGNSA. With V trimmed by 5 bases and J by 5 bases, 9 bases remained unmatched. The CDR3 is CASSRDRISDEQYF. As DNA, the CDR3 is TGTGCCAGCAGCCGGGACAGAATTTCCGACGAGCAGTACTTC.

The sample holds many counts of this clonotype. V is TRBV5-4 and J is TRBJ1-2; the D is unclear. From germline, CDR1 is SGHNT and CDR2 YYREEE (reference sequence). The CDR3 runs to 17 residues. V was clipped by 5 bases and J by 4 bases, with 24 bases between them. In DNA form, the CDR3 reads TGTGCCAGCAGACGTGGAATGGGTGGTCGGGTCTCCTATGGCTACACCTTC. Residues: CASRRGMGGRVSYGYTF.

This clonotype appeared a few times. The chain has TRBV11-2 and TRBJ2-1, with 10 nucleotides matching TRBD2. Germline V gene lookup returns CDR1 SGHAT and CDR2 FQNNGV. V trimming: 2 bases; J trimming: 10 bases; junction bases outside the gene matches: 20. The CDR3 has 19 amino acids. The CDR3 loop is CASSLYRLAGSSEAGEQFF. In DNA form, the CDR3 reads TGTGCCAGCAGCTTATACCGACTAGCGGGCTCATCGGAAGCAGGGGAGCAGTTCTTC.

In nucleotides, the CDR3 is TGTGCCAGCAGCCAAGAGTATCGACTAGCGTACTACAATGAGCAGTTCTTC. Translated: CASSQEYRLAYYNEQFF. The V gene is TRBV14, the J gene TRBJ2-5; 8 positions agree with TRBD2. The tail of the sequence fits TRBJ2-1 better, so the J call may be wrong. This CDR3 contains 17 residues. Germline lookup yields CDR1 SGHDN and CDR2 FVKESK.

The genes are TRBV7-2 and TRBJ2-7; D gene ambiguous. The tail of the sequence fits TRBJ2-1 better, so the J call may be wrong. Germline lookup yields CDR1 SGHTA and CDR2 FQGNSA. The CDR3 has 13 amino acids. The DNA for the CDR3 is TGTGCCAGCAGCTTAGGAGATAGTTTAGGGCAGTTCTTC. It yields the protein CASSLGDSLGQFF.

Within the sample, this clonotype is medium-sized. A much larger clone lies a single base off, so this may be a read error. V usage is TRBV11-1 and J usage is TRBJ2-7; D is unclear. The CDR3 is 12 amino acids. V lost 0 bases to trimming and J lost 7 bases, with 7 bases between them. CDR1 is SGHAT, CDR2 FQDESV, per germline (reference sequence). The CDR3 DNA follows: TGTGCCAGCAGCTTAGCGTCGAATGAGCAGTACTTC. Translation: CASSLASNEQYF.

The CDR3 spells CASSNALLTGVYEQYF. CDR3 DNA: TGTGCCAGCAGCAATGCACTCCTGACAGGGGTGTACGAGCAGTACTTC. The rearrangement links TRBV7-2 to TRBJ2-7; 8 nucleotides match TRBD1. Germline-derived CDR1 and CDR2 are SGHTA and FQGNSA. This CDR3 has 16 amino acids. V was pared by 5 bases and J by 4 bases, with 13 bases of the junction left unmatched.

This chain connects TRBV7-3 to TRBJ2-7; TRBD1 or TRBD2 may be the D gene (5 bases each). Germline V gives CDR1 SGHTA, CDR2 FQGTGA. V was trimmed by 4 bases and J by 7 bases, leaving 20 bases between them. The length of the CDR3 is 15 residues. The CDR3 is CASSSSGGSYNEQYF. In DNA, the CDR3 is TGTGCCAGCAGCTCAAGTGGGGGTTCCTACAATGAGCAGTACTTC.

The genes are TRBV10-3 and TRBJ1-4; D is undetermined. CDR3 length: 12 residues. V was clipped by 3 bases and J by 1 base, with 0 bases between them. The germline gives CDR1 ENHRY, CDR2 SYGVKD. In nucleotides, the CDR3 is TGTGCCATCAGTGAAACTAATGAAAAACTGTTTTTT. Its protein product is CAISETNEKLFF.

As to this clonotype: The conserved final phenylalanine or tryptophan is absent from the CDR3, which likely points to a read error. The DNA is left out, because the CDR3 cannot be placed on it with certainty; the CDR3 is given as TCRdb lists it. The chain recombines TRBV6-6 with TRBJ2-1. The germline V gene has CDR1 MNHNY and CDR2 SVGAGI (reference sequence). Both ends counted, the CDR3 spans 16 residues. CDR3 residues: CASSYSANNYGYTFGS.

J is TRBJ2-4 and V is TRBV24-1; 11 bases fit TRBD2. The tail of the sequence fits TRBJ2-1 better, so the J call may be wrong. The CDR3 covers 14 residues. Germline V gene data show CDR1 as KGHDR and CDR2 as SFDVKD. The chain's CDR3 is CATGSTSGRGEQFF. In DNA, the CDR3 is TGTGCCACCGGGAGCACTAGCGGGAGAGGAGAGCAGTTCTTC.

This chain connects TRBV12-3 or TRBV12-4 to TRBJ2-4; D assignment may be TRBD1 or TRBD2 (5 bases each). TRBJ2-1 explains the end of the DNA better; the J call may be wrong. The CDR3 has 15 amino acids. For the CDR3, the DNA is TGTGCCAGCAGTAGGGGAGCTAGCTCCTACAATGAGCAGTTCTTC. Translated, it gives CASSRGASSYNEQFF.

This clonotype is judged large. This chain joins TRBV7-3 and TRBJ2-5, with D tentatively TRBD1 (6 bases). Germline values: CDR1 SGHTA, CDR2 FQGTGA. V was pared by 5 bases and J by 5 bases, with 12 bases between. This CDR3 contains 13 residues. The CDR3 region is CASSIQGSETQYF. The DNA of the CDR3 is TGTGCCAGCAGCATACAGGGTTCGGAGACCCAGTACTTC.

V gene TRBV7-6 combines with J gene TRBJ2-4; TRBD2 aligns across 10 bases. The closer fit of TRBJ2-5 to the DNA end suggests the J call may be wrong. Germline V gene lookup returns CDR1 SGHVS and CDR2 FNYEAQ. CDR3 size: 16 residues. CDR3 bases: TGTGCCAGCAGCTTGGGGACTAGCGACCCCCAAGAGACCCAGTACTTC. Its protein product is CASSLGTSDPQETQYF.

The CDR3: CASSPGVETQYF. The CDR3 nucleotides read TGTGCCAGCTCACCCGGTGTGGAGACCCAGTACTTC. The rearrangement joins TRBV18 to TRBJ2-5; unclear D gene. V gave up 3 bases and J gave up 5 bases, with 7 bases separating them. This CDR3 is 12 amino acids long. Germline CDR1 reads KGHSH; CDR2 reads LQKENI.

Concerning this clonotype: A read error may produce the germline difference seen at one junction end. This rearrangement joins TRBV7-9 to TRBJ2-4; D is perhaps TRBD2 (5 bases). With the DNA end fitting TRBJ2-1 better, the J assignment may be wrong. Germline assignment: CDR1 SEHNR and CDR2 FQNEAQ (reference sequence). This CDR3 comprises 17 residues. The DNA of the CDR3 is TGTGCTAGCAGTAACGGGGTCCTGCAGAGCTCCTACAATGAGCAGTTCTTC. Its protein product is CASSNGVLQSSYNEQFF.